The following is a T cell receptor beta chain sequence with its context. These data originate in a study of shared T cell receptors in the human thymus. Sequenced by immunoSEQ multiplex PCR; TCRdb stores in-frame clones only, minus some. The sample contains hundreds of thousands of clones, about 95% of which appear only once. CDR3 length: 18 residues. The V segment lost 1 base and the J segment 3 bases; nucleotides outside the gene matches: 9. CDR1 is SGHAT and CDR2 is FQNNGV in the germline V gene. Specimen: thymocytes. The rearrangement links TRBV11-2 to TRBJ1-4; TRBD1 aligns across 9 bases. The receptor's source is a human donor. CDR3 in amino acids: CASSLVRDRVMSNEKLFF. CDR3 sequence (DNA): TGTGCCAGCAGCTTAGTCCGGGACAGGGTTATGTCTAATGAAAAACTGTTTTTT.